The source of this TCR beta chain is a study of shared clonotypes between healthy human individuals. This clone was found a few times. Assay: immunoSEQ multiplex PCR; the TCRdb copy retains only in-frame clones and omits some. This sample has around 2,000,000 clones, with roughly 95% found just once. CD45RO-negative, CCR7-selected cells formed the naive CD8 fraction, which excluded terminally differentiated effector memory CD45RA+ cells. The CDR3 extends over 10 amino acids. With 0 bases removed from V and 11 bases from J, the gap between germline ends came to 7 bases. Germline assignment: CDR1 DFQATT and CDR2 SNEGSKA (reference sequence).

This TCR came from a man aged 18 to 30 in good health. V gene TRBV20-1 combines with J gene TRBJ1-1; no reliable D call. Sequenced: naive CD8+ T cells sorted from blood. The CDR3, as DNA: TGCAGTGCTAGAGATCCTTCGGCTTTCTTT. Its protein is CSARDPSAFF.